A selection of T cell receptor beta chains follows, all from one sample in a study of T cells after yellow fever vaccination. TCRdb re-called the 5' RACE reads with MiXCR, one entry per CDR3 protein. The sample gives about 74,000 distinct CDR3 sequences, around 6.9% of which show up once; roughly a third is in the top ten. The specimen was CD8+ T cells sorted from PBMCs, collected 5 to 6 days after the first yellow fever vaccination. The receptors were sampled from a man between 18 and 35 years old who received the YFV17D yellow fever vaccine. Each CDR3 is given with its conserved first and last residue. D genes are given only for firm matches. The listing skips clone size in some rows; elsewhere it reads once, few, many or a size class.

v_call: TRBV4-2
j_call: TRBJ2-1
d_call: TRBD2
clone_size: medium-sized
cdr3_nt: TGTGCCAGCAGCCAGGGGGCCGGGACTAGCCGATCCTACAATGAGCAGTTCTTC
cdr3_aa: CASSQGAGTSRSYNEQFF

v_call: TRBV19
j_call: TRBJ2-1
d_call: .
clone_size: .
cdr3_nt: TGTGCCAGTAGTATTGCGCAGGGTTACAATGAGCAGTTCTTC
cdr3_aa: CASSIAQGYNEQFF

v_call: TRBV10-3
j_call: TRBJ2-2
d_call: .
clone_size: .
cdr3_nt: TGTGCCGCAGGGGACACCGGGGAGCTGTTTTTT
cdr3_aa: CAAGDTGELFF

v_call: TRBV4-1
j_call: TRBJ1-1
d_call: .
clone_size: many
cdr3_nt: TGCGCCAGCAGCCAAGGTAAAGGGAGAGCGAACACTGAAGCTTTCTTT
cdr3_aa: CASSQGKGRANTEAFF

v_call: TRBV5-1
j_call: TRBJ2-6
d_call: .
clone_size: many
cdr3_nt: TGCGCCAGCAGCTTGGTTGTACAGGGCTCTGGGGCCAACGTCCTGACTTTC
cdr3_aa: CASSLVVQGSGANVLTF

v_call: TRBV15
j_call: TRBJ2-3
d_call: TRBD1
clone_size: many
cdr3_nt: TGTGCCACCAGCAGCCGGACAGGTGGACCAGATACGCAGTATTTT
cdr3_aa: CATSSRTGGPDTQYF

v_call: TRBV7-9
j_call: TRBJ1-2
d_call: .
clone_size: few
cdr3_nt: TGTGCCAGCAGCTTAGAGAACAACCCCCAAGGCTACACCTTC
cdr3_aa: CASSLENNPQGYTF

v_call: TRBV9
j_call: TRBJ2-1
d_call: .
clone_size: few
cdr3_nt: TGTGCCAGCAGCGTAGGAAGCAATGAGCAGTTCTTC
cdr3_aa: CASSVGSNEQFF

v_call: TRBV4-1
j_call: TRBJ1-1
d_call: TRBD1
clone_size: .
cdr3_nt: TGCGCCAGCAGCCAAGAGGAAGGGCAGGGGGAAACTGAAGCTTTCTTT
cdr3_aa: CASSQEEGQGETEAFF

v_call: TRBV29-1
j_call: TRBJ2-7
d_call: .
clone_size: .
cdr3_nt: TGCAGCGTTGAAGATGCCAGTCTTTACTACGAGCAGTACTTC
cdr3_aa: CSVEDASLYYEQYF

v_call: TRBV5-1
j_call: TRBJ2-3
d_call: .
clone_size: many
cdr3_nt: TGCGCCAGCAGGGCCAGCACAGATACGCAGTATTTT
cdr3_aa: CASRASTDTQYF

v_call: TRBV4-2
j_call: TRBJ2-2
d_call: TRBD2
clone_size: few
cdr3_nt: TGTGCCAGCAGCCCCATGGCGGGGGGGCCCGCCGGGGAGCTGTTTTTT
cdr3_aa: CASSPMAGGPAGELFF

v_call: TRBV12-3/TRBV12-4
j_call: TRBJ2-5
d_call: .
clone_size: many
cdr3_nt: TGTGCCAGCAGTTTCGGACTCAACCAAGAGACCCAGTACTTC
cdr3_aa: CASSFGLNQETQYF

v_call: TRBV30
j_call: TRBJ2-7
d_call: .
clone_size: .
cdr3_nt: TGTGCCTGGAGTGTATCAGGGATGTCATCCGAGCAGTACTTC
cdr3_aa: CAWSVSGMSSEQYF

v_call: TRBV3-1
j_call: TRBJ2-2
d_call: .
clone_size: few
cdr3_nt: TGTGCCTGCAGCCAAGGGGGGGAGTGGAACACCGGGGAGCTGTTTTTT
cdr3_aa: CACSQGGEWNTGELFF

v_call: TRBV25-1
j_call: TRBJ1-2
d_call: .
clone_size: few
cdr3_nt: TGTGCCAGCAGTGAATCCGGGAGGGTTGCCTATGGCTACACCTTC
cdr3_aa: CASSESGRVAYGYTF

v_call: TRBV5-4
j_call: TRBJ2-3
d_call: TRBD1
clone_size: .
cdr3_nt: TGTGCCAGCAGCTCGGGGACAGGTAGAGATACGCAGTATTTT
cdr3_aa: CASSSGTGRDTQYF

v_call: TRBV4-3
j_call: TRBJ2-7
d_call: .
clone_size: few
cdr3_nt: TGCGCCAGCAGCCAAGATCCGGACAAGGCCTACGAGCAGTACTTC
cdr3_aa: CASSQDPDKAYEQYF

v_call: TRBV13
j_call: TRBJ2-5
d_call: .
clone_size: few
cdr3_nt: TGTGCCAGCAGCCTCCGGGTCGGAGACAGAGAAAAACAAGAGACCCAGTACTTC
cdr3_aa: CASSLRVGDREKQETQYF

v_call: TRBV6-2/TRBV6-3
j_call: TRBJ1-1
d_call: .
clone_size: many
cdr3_nt: TGTGCCAGCAGGCTCAGGGGTTCCACTGAAGCTTTCTTT
cdr3_aa: CASRLRGSTEAFF

v_call: TRBV28
j_call: TRBJ2-3
d_call: .
clone_size: .
cdr3_nt: TGTGCCAGCAGTTTTCTTTCGGGCACAGATACGCAGTATTTT
cdr3_aa: CASSFLSGTDTQYF

v_call: TRBV20-1
j_call: TRBJ1-4
d_call: .
clone_size: many
cdr3_nt: TGCAGTGCTAGAGCCCTAATGGGGGCAACTAATGAAAAACTGTTTTTT
cdr3_aa: CSARALMGATNEKLFF